This T cell receptor (beta chain) came from a study of cytomegalovirus exposure and HLA in healthy donors. Study at large: The same platform used for the roughly 650 first-cohort repertoires was also used for the approximately 120 validation repertoires, as a later analysis reported. Study outcomes and limitations: Reported performance of the classifier showed diagnosis of cytomegalovirus status with high specificity and sensitivity. The study found most TCR sequences rare, yet found some public TCRs in many donors. In vitro testing confirmed a few CMV-associated chains as specific for CMV antigens.

Comments on this clone: Its antigen is not identified.

The table came from immunoSEQ multiplex PCR; TCRdb's copy has only in-frame clones and leaves some out. The sample consists of 150,000 to 200,000 clones, 85% of them appearing once. Material: PBMCs. The TCR sequence derives from a young man in good health and CMV-seropositive.

The CDR3 nucleotides are TGCAGCGCCCTCTTTTATGAGCAGTTCTTC. Its translation: CSALFYEQFF. The chain couples TRBV29-1 to TRBJ2-1; D is ambiguous. The ends were cut back, 7 bases at V and 8 bases at J, with 9 bases in the middle. Germline lookup yields CDR1 SQVTM and CDR2 ANQGSEA. This CDR3 contains 10 residues.